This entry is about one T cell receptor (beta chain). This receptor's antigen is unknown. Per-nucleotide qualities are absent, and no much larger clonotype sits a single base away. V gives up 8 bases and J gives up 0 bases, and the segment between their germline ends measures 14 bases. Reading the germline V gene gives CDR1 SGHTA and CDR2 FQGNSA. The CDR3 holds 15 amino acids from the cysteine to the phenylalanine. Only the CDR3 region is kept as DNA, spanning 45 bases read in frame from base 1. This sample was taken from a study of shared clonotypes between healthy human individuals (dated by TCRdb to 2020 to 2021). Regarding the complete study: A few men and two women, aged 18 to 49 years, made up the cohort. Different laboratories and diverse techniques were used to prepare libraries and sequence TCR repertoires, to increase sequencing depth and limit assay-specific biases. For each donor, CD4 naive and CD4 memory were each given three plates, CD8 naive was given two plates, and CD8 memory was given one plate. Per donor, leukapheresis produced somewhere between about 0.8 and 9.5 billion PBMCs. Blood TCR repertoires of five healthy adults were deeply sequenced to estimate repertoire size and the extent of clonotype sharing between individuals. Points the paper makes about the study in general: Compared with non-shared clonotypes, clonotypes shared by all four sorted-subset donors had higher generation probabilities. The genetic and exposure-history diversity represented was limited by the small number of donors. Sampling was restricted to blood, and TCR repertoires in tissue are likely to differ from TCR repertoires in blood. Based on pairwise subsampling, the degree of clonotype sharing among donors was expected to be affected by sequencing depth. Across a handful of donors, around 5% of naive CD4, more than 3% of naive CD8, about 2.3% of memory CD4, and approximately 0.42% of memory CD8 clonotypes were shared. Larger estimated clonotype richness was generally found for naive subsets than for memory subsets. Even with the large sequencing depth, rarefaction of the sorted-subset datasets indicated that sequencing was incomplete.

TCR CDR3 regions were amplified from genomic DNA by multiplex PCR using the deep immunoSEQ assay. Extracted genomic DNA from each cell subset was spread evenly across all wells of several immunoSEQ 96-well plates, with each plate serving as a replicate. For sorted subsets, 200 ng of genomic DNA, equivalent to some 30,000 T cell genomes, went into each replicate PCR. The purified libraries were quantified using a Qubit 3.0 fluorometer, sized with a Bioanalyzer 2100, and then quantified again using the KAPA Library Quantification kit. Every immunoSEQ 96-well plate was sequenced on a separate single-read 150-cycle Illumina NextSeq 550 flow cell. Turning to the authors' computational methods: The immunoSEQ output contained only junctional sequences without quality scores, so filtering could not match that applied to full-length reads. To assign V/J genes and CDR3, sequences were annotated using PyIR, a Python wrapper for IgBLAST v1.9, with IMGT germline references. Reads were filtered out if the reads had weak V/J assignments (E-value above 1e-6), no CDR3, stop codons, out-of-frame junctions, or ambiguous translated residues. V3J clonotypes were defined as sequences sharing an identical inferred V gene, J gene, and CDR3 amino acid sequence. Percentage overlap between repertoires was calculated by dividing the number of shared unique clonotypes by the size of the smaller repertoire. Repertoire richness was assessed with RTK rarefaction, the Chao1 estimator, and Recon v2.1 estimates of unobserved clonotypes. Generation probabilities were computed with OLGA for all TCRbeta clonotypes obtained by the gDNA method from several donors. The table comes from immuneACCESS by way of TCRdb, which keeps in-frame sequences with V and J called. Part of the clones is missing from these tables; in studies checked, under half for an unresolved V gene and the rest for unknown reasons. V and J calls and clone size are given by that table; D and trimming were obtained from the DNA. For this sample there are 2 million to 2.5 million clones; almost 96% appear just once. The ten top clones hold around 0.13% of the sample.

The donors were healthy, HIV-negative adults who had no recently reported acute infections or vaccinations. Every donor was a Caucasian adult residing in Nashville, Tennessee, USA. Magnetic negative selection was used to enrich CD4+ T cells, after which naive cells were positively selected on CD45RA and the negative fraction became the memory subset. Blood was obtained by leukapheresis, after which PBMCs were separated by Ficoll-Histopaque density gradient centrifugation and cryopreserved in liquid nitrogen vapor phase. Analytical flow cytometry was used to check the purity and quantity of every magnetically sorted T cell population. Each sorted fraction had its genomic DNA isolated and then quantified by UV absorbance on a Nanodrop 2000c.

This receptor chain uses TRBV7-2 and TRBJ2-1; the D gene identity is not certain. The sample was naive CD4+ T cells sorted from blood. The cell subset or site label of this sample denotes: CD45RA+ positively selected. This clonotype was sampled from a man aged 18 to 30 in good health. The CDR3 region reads CASSRTSSSYNEQFF. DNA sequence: TGTGCCAGCTCCCGTACTTCGAGCTCCTACAATGAGCAGTTCTTC.